Listed here is a single TCR beta chain. This specimen belongs to a study of blood T cell repertoires in COVID-19. Study as a whole: Collection of acute and convalescent COVID-19 samples took place in the United States, Italy and Spain. T cells, B-cell-depleted T cells, or PBMCs provided the cDNA or gDNA that served as material.

Authors' methods: Scientists estimated how many nucleated cells there were by amplifying reference gene primers. Assay used: immunoSEQ multiplex PCR; TCRdb lists only in-frame clones, some missing. V, J and clone size derive from that table, while D and trimming were established from the DNA sequence. The repertoire has some 16,000 clones, 75% to 90% of them found once; the top ten carry approximately 22%. Sequencing was performed on peripheral blood. This sequence was found in an elderly man with active or convalescent COVID-19.

The chain's CDR3 is CASRRQGTSGSNQPQHF. The CDR3 DNA reads as TGTGCCAGCCGACGCCAGGGGACATCGGGCAGCAATCAGCCCCAGCATTTT. The chain has TRBV27 and TRBJ1-5, with TRBD1 as a possible D gene (6 bases). CDR3 length: 17 residues. Trimming stripped 8 bases from V and 1 base from J, with 21 bases between. From germline, CDR1 is MNHEY and CDR2 SMNVEV (reference sequence).